A selection of T cell receptor beta chains follows, all from one sample in a study of shared clonotypes between healthy human individuals. The protocol was immunoSEQ multiplex PCR, while the TCRdb copy is restricted to in-frame clones and leaves out a portion. The sample includes approximately 2.1 million clones, more than 85% of them seen just once. Sequencing was performed on naive CD4+ T cells from PBMCs. The receptors shown here come from a man aged 18 to 35 in good health. Some clones in this sample may be carry-over from other donors' samples. Both conserved end residues are trimmed from each CDR3. A D gene is named only where the DNA matches it firmly.

d_call v_call cdr3_aa
NA TRBV20-1 SASYAEAF
NA TRBV27 ASSSRGPPIADTQY
NA TRBV25-1 ASSDQGDTQY
NA TRBV19 ASSTQGGTPYEQY
TRBD1 TRBV11-2 ASSWGQGGTGELF
NA TRBV18 ASSLSGLTNEKLF
TRBD2 TRBV2 ASRAGTSGYTYEQY
NA TRBV28 ASSLYAGSIETQY
TRBD2 TRBV6-1 ASSELLRTSVEETQY
TRBD1 TRBV6-1 ASSEQQGRQPQH